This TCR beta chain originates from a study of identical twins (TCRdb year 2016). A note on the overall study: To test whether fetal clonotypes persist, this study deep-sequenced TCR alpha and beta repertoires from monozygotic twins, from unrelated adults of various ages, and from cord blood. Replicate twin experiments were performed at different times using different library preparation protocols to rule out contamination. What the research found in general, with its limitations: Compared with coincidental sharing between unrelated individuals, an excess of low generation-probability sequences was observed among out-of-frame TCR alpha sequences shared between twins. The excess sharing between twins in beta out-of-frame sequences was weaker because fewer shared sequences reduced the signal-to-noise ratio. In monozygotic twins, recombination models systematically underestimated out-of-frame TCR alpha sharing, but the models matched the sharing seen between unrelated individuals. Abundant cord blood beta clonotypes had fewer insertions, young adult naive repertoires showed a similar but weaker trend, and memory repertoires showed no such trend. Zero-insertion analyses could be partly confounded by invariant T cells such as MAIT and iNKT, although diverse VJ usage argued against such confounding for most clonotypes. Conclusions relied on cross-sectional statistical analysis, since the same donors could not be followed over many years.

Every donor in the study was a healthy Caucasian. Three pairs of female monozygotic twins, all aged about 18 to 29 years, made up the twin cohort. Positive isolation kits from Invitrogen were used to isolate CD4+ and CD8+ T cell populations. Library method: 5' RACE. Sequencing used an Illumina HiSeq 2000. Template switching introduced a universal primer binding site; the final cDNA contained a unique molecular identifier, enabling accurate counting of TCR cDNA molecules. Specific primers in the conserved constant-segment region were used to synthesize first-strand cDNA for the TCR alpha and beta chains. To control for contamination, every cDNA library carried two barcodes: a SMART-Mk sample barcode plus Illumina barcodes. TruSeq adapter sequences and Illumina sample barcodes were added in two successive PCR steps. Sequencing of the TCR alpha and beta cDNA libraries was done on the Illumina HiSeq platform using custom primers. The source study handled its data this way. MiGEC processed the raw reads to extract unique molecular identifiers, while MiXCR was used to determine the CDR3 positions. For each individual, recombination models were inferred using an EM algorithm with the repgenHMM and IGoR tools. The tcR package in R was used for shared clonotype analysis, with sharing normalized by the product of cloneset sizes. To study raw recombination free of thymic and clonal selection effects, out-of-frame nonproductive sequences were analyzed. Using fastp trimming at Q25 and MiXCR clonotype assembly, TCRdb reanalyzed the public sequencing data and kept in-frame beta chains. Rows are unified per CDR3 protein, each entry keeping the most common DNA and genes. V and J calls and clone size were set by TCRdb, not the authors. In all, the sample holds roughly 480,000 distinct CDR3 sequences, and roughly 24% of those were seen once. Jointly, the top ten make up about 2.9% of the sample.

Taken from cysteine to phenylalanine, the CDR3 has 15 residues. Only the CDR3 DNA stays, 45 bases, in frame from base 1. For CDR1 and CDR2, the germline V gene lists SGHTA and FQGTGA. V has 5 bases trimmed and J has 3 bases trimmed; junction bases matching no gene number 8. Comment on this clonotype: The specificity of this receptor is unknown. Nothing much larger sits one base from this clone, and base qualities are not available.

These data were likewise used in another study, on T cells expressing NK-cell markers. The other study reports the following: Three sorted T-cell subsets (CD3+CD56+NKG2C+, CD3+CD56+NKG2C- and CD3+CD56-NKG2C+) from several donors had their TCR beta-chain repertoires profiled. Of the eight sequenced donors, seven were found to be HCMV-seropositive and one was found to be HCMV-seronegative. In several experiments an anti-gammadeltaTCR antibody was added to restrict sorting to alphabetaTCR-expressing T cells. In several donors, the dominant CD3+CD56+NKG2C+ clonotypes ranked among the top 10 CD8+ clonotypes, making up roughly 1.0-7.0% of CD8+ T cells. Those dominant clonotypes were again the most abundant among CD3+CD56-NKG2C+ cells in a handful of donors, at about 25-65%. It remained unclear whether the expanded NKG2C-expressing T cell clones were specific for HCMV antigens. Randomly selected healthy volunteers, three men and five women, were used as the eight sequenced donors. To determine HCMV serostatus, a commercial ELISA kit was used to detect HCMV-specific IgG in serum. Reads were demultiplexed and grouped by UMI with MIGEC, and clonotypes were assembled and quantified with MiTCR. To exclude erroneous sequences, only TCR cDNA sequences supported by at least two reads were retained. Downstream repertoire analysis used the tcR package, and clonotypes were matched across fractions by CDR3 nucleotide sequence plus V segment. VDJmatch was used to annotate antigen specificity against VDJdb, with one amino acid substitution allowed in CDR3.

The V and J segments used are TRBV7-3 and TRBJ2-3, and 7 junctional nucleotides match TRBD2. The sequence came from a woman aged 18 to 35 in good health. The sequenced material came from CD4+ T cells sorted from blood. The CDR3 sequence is CASSLRGLVTDTQYF. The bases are TGTGCCAGCAGCCTACGAGGACTAGTGACAGATACGCAGTATTTT.